This TCR beta chain was sequenced for a study of T cell responses to AZD1222 COVID-19 vaccine. About the research overall: Second-dose groups at about 4 or about 12 weeks were pooled.

The V gene lost 6 bases and the J gene lost 3 bases, with 12 bases spanning the gap. Germline CDR1 SQVTM, CDR2 ANQGSEA. The CDR3 totals 14 residues. Profiling relied on immunoSEQ multiplex PCR, and the TCRdb table lists in-frame clones only, not all of them. This sample has around 150,000 clones, with about 80% found just once. This clonotype was obtained from an adult in good health. The rearrangement uses TRBV29-1 and TRBJ2-6; D is perhaps TRBD2 (6 bases). Sequencing was performed on peripheral blood, taken on day 0 of AZD1222 vaccination. This CDR3 reads CSVRRGGGANVLTF. The DNA of the CDR3 is TGCAGCGTGAGGCGGGGAGGTGGGGCCAACGTCCTGACTTTC.